This TCR beta chain came from a study of shared clonotypes between healthy human individuals. Study context: CD4 naive and memory got three plates each, CD8 naive two, CD8 memory one. Study observations and caveats: Generally, naive subsets came out with larger estimated richness than memory subsets. Specimens sampled were limited to blood, with tissue repertoires likely differing. Clonotypes that were shared across a few donors made up roughly 5.2% of naive CD4 clonotypes.

It was CD45RO-negative cells, positively selected for CCR7, that made up naive CD8 cells, with terminally differentiated effector memory CD45RA+ cells excluded. Data came from immunoSEQ multiplex PCR; TCRdb stores just in-frame clones and leaves some out. The sample has about 750,000 clones, 80% to 95% seen once. V lost 4 bases, J lost 0 bases, and 14 bases lay in between. CDR3 size: 16 residues. The germline V gene has CDR1 SGHRS and CDR2 YFSETQ. This clone has only one observation. Its antigen is unknown. The chain employs TRBV5-1 and TRBJ2-1; the D gene is possibly TRBD2 (6 bases). Sequencing used naive CD8+ T cells sorted from blood. This TCR was sampled from a young man in good health. CDR3 in DNA: TGCGCCAGCAGCGATAGCGGATTGAGCTCCTACAATGAGCAGTTCTTC. It specifies CASSDSGLSSYNEQFF.